Reported below is one T cell receptor beta chain. This clonotype was seen many times. Its antigen is unknown. It has no much larger one-base neighbor in the sample; base qualities were not kept. This entry is derived from a study of T cell repertoires in cytomegalovirus infection (dated by TCRdb to the late 2010s). About the study as a whole: Peptide stimulations targeted recently identified HLA-C-restricted CMV epitopes, whose presentation resists viral immunomodulation, together with well-studied HLA-B-restricted epitopes. The HLA type of each donor mattered for the analysis, because public TCR beta signatures pointed to carriage of CMV infection along with the matching HLA type. The investigation overall reported the following: Carriers of CMV infection plus the relevant HLA type were discriminated by the cumulative frequency of public TCR beta family members in the study cohort and in an independent 352-donor cohort. The ex vivo response was dominated by HLA-C-restricted CMV-specific TCR beta clonotypes, which also provided the single most frequent clonotype in two of eight donors.

V lost 6 bases and J lost 5 bases; the stretch between them is 13 bases long. The germline V gene specifies MNHNS as CDR1 and SASEGT as CDR2. From its cysteine to its phenylalanine, the CDR3 spans 14 amino acids. This entry keeps only the CDR3 DNA: 42 bases, framed from base 1. The treatment or condition label, as the study defines it: in vitro stimulation with specific CMV peptide epitopes to enrich CMV-specific T cells. The sequencing machine was an Illumina HiSeq 1500. TCRdb applied fastp at Q25 and MiXCR to the public reads, then kept only in-frame beta chains. Merged by CDR3 protein, the rows form single entries marked with the most common genes and DNA. For this sample there are approximately 910,000 distinct CDR3 sequences; approximately 31% appear just once. The ten largest clonotypes hold around 15% of the sample.

The chain is made from TRBV6-1 and TRBJ1-4; the D segment could be TRBD1, given 5 matching bases. The material was cultured CD8+ T cells from PBMCs, obtained from culture after CMV antigen stimulation. This clonotype was sampled from a human donor in good health (CMV status not recorded). Some clones in this sample may be carry-over from other donors' samples. Read as DNA, the sequence is TGTGCCAGCAGGATGGGACGGCTGAATGAAAAACTGTTTTTT. Its translation reads: CASRMGRLNEKLFF.